Shown below are 15 T cell receptor beta chains from a single sample sequenced in a study of blood T cells in healthy people across ages. PCR was performed a second time for about 7 to 11 cycles using a sample-barcoded 5' primer and a J-beta primer mix. TCRdb analysed the 5' RACE reads with MiXCR anew, one entry per CDR3 protein. The profile shows about 680,000 distinct CDR3 sequences, about 52% of them singletons. Sequencing was done on a sample of blood. The receptors were gathered from a woman aged 55-69 years in good health.

V gene TRBV7-3 combines with J gene TRBJ2-2; 9 bases map to TRBD1. V was pared by 6 bases and J by 3 bases, with 2 bases of the junction left unmatched. Germline V gene lookup returns CDR1 SGHTA and CDR2 FQGTGA. The CDR3 loop spans 14 amino acids. This CDR3 is CASRGTGYTGELFF. In nucleotides, the CDR3 is TGTGCCAGCAGAGGGACAGGGTACACCGGGGAGCTGTTTTTT.

The rearrangement links TRBV2 to TRBJ1-6; D possibly corresponds to TRBD1 (6 bases). From germline, CDR1 is SNHLY and CDR2 FYNNEI. The ends were cut back, 6 bases at V and 6 bases at J, with 15 bases in the middle. The CDR3 is 15 amino acids. CDR3: CASRIQGIANSPLHF. The DNA for the CDR3 is TGTGCCAGCAGGATACAGGGCATAGCTAATTCACCCCTCCACTTT.

This clonotype was seen more than once but under ten times. The chain carries TRBV20-1 and TRBJ2-4; 7 positions match TRBD2. With V trimmed by 4 bases and J by 3 bases, 9 bases remained unmatched. Looked up from germline, CDR1 is DFQATT and CDR2 is SNEGSKA (reference sequence). The length of the CDR3 is 15 residues. The CDR3 DNA reads TGCAGTGCTATCCAGCGCGGGAGCGACAAAAACATTCAGTACTTC. As protein: CSAIQRGSDKNIQYF.

As regards this clonotype: Relative to the germline gene, one junction end is altered; a read error may explain this. This chain uses TRBV12-3 or TRBV12-4 with TRBJ2-1; perhaps TRBD2 as D (5 bases). The CDR3 totals 13 residues. CDR3 region: CAGSPGNYNEQFF. The CDR3 nucleotides read TGTGCCGGCAGCCCCGGGAATTACAATGAGCAGTTCTTC.

The rearrangement joins TRBV28 to TRBJ2-5; 15 positions agree with TRBD2. Germline V gives CDR1 MDHEN, CDR2 SYDVKM. This CDR3 contains 16 residues. Germline trimming cut 4 bases from V and 9 bases from J; bases unmatched to any gene: 9. For the CDR3, the DNA is TGTGCCAGCAGTTCCCCCGGGACTAGCGGGAGGACCCCCCAGTACTTC. Its protein product is CASSSPGTSGRTPQYF.

There are many counts of this clonotype. This chain links TRBV7-2 with TRBJ2-7, with 7 bases lining up with TRBD2. The CDR3 spans 15 residues. Germline V gene data show CDR1 as SGHTA and CDR2 as FQGNSA. With V trimmed by 0 bases and J by 0 bases, 2 bases remained unmatched. CDR3 nucleotide sequence: TGTGCCAGCAGCTTAGCAGGCGGGAGCTCCTACGAGCAGTACTTC. The encoded protein is CASSLAGGSSYEQYF.

V and J are TRBV20-1 and TRBJ2-3, with 11 bases matching TRBD2. The CDR3 totals 15 residues. Looked up from germline, CDR1 is DFQATT and CDR2 is SNEGSKA (reference sequence). The V segment lost 4 bases and the J segment 4 bases; nucleotides outside the gene matches: 7. CDR3 residues: CSAISGRAVADTQYF. DNA for the CDR3: TGCAGTGCTATTAGCGGGAGGGCCGTCGCAGATACGCAGTATTTT.

This chain links TRBV20-1 with TRBJ2-5, with 10 bases fitting TRBD2. Germline V gives CDR1 DFQATT, CDR2 SNEGSKA (reference sequence). CDR3 length: 14 residues. The V segment lost 5 bases and the J segment 11 bases; nucleotides outside the gene matches: 14. The CDR3 spells CSAPGTSAYNEQYF. The CDR3 DNA sequence: TGCAGTGCTCCCGGGACTAGCGCCTACAATGAGCAGTACTTC.

The V call is TRBV5-1, the J call TRBJ2-3; D is perhaps TRBD2 (6 bases). Germline V gene sequence: CDR1 SGHRS, CDR2 YFSETQ. The CDR3 covers 12 residues. V was cut by 4 bases and J by 14 bases, with 17 bases left in between. CDR3 nucleotides: TGCGCCAGCAGCGAGCCTACAGCGGGTCTGTATTTT. Encoded protein: CASSEPTAGLYF.

The chain joins TRBV11-2 to TRBJ2-2; TRBD2 agrees at 7 bases. J was trimmed by 4 bases and V by 5 bases; bases with no gene match: 7. CDR3 size: 15 residues. CDR1 is SGHAT, CDR2 FQNNGV, per germline. The CDR3 DNA reads as TGTGCCAGCAGCCCGAGCGGGATGGCCACCGGGGAGCTGTTTTTT. Amino acids: CASSPSGMATGELFF.

This clonotype is a singleton in its sample. The chain uses TRBV12-3 or TRBV12-4 and TRBJ2-2; the D is unclear. Trimming left V 2 bases short and J 0 bases short, with 7 bases between. The CDR3 runs 15 residues. The CDR3 DNA reads TGTGCCAGCAGTTTAAGCCCAGCGAACACCGGGGAGCTGTTTTTT. This sequence encodes CASSLSPANTGELFF.

This clonotype appeared a few times. This rearrangement joins TRBV29-1 to TRBJ2-7, with TRBD1 matching over 7 bases. V gave up 7 bases and J gave up 0 bases; unmatched junction bases: 6. Germline V gives CDR1 SQVTM, CDR2 ANQGSEA. The CDR3 has 13 amino acids. The chain's CDR3 is CSAAQGSSYEQYF. CDR3 sequence (DNA): TGCAGCGCAGCACAGGGGAGCTCCTACGAGCAGTACTTC.

The chain links TRBV12-3 or TRBV12-4 to TRBJ2-7, with 11 bases that match TRBD2. V dropped 6 bases and J dropped 0; count of bases not matched to a gene: 13. The CDR3 consists of 18 residues. CDR3: CASSAGTSGLGGSYEQYF. The CDR3 DNA follows: TGTGCCAGCAGCGCCGGGACTAGCGGCCTAGGGGGCTCCTACGAGCAGTACTTC.

This clonotype was detected ten times or more. CDR3 residues: CSASNLPGQGLDTQYF. DNA of the CDR3: TGCAGTGCTAGTAACCTTCCTGGACAGGGTTTAGATACGCAGTATTTT. The chain is built from TRBV20-1 and TRBJ2-3, with 8 positions matching TRBD1. Germline V gene sequence: CDR1 DFQATT, CDR2 SNEGSKA (reference sequence). J gave up 5 bases and V 3 bases, and 13 bases lay outside the gene matches. The CDR3 sequence is 16 residues long.

The chain uses TRBV7-2 and TRBJ2-1, with 10 bases matching TRBD2. This CDR3 is built from 14 residues. Germline CDR1 SGHTA, CDR2 FQGNSA. Trimming removed 0 bases from V and 15 bases from J; junction bases left unmatched: 8. This CDR3 is CASSLASSGREGFF. As DNA, the CDR3 is TGTGCCAGCAGCTTAGCGTCCAGCGGGAGGGAAGGGTTCTTC.